Presented here are 21 T cell receptor beta chains from one specimen sequenced in a study of T-cell memory formation after mild COVID-19. Each CDR3 protein is one row after TCRdb ran MiXCR on the 5' RACE reads. The profile shows under 700,000 distinct CDR3 sequences, roughly 21% of them singletons. The sample taken for sequencing was PBMCs or a T cell subset sorted from them (not recorded which). The receptors come from an adult woman who had mild COVID-19 (a few samples of this study predate the infection). Cell type and time point are not known.

The chain has TRBV30 and TRBJ2-7; either TRBD1 or TRBD2 may fit D (7 bases each). The CDR3 spans 14 residues. Germline lookup yields CDR1 GTSNPN and CDR2 SVGIG (reference sequence). V was pared by 4 bases and J by 2 bases, with 15 bases between. The DNA of the CDR3 is TGTGCCTGGACAGGGGAGGGGGCCGCCTACGAGCAGTACTTC. Protein: CAWTGEGAAYEQYF.

The CDR3 here is CAINRDRGTDTQYF. The CDR3 bases are TGTGCCATCAATCGGGACAGGGGCACAGATACGCAGTATTTT. This chain connects TRBV10-3 to TRBJ2-3, with TRBD1 matching over 9 bases. This CDR3 spans 14 amino acids. Germline CDR1 ENHRY, CDR2 SYGVKD. V lost 7 bases and J lost 1; bases outside the gene matches: 3.

The genes are TRBV12-3 or TRBV12-4 and TRBJ1-1; a possible D gene is TRBD1 (6 bases). V was trimmed by 6 bases and J by 9 bases, leaving 20 bases between them. The CDR3 runs to 14 residues. The CDR3 DNA sequence: TGTGCCAGCAGGAAAAACACCCAGGACAGAAAAGCTTTCTTT. It codes for CASRKNTQDRKAFF.

V and J are TRBV6-1 and TRBJ2-7, with TRBD1 as a possible D gene (5 bases). Germline V lookup: CDR1 MNHNS, CDR2 SASEGT. V was pared by 0 bases and J by 3 bases, with 15 bases between. CDR3 length equals 16 residues. The CDR3 loop is CASSEAWQGLRYEQYF. Written as DNA, the CDR3 is TGTGCCAGCAGTGAAGCGTGGCAGGGCTTACGCTACGAGCAGTACTTC.

This clonotype was seen a handful of times. The chain recombines TRBV29-1 with TRBJ1-1; D is uncertain. Germline-derived CDR1 and CDR2 are SQVTM and ANQGSEA. This CDR3 spans 13 amino acids. Deletions cut 2 bases from V and 0 bases from J, with 7 bases between. The CDR3 nucleotides are TGCAGCGTTGAACAACCCTTGAACACTGAAGCTTTCTTT. Translated: CSVEQPLNTEAFF. Full variable domain (missing parts from reference TRBV29-1 and TRBJ1-1): SAVISQKPSRDICQRGTSLTIQCQVDSQVTMMFWYRQQPGQSLTLIATANQGSEATYESGFVIDKFPISRPNLTFSTLTVSNMSPEDSSIYLCSVEQPLNTEAFFGQGTRLTVV.

This clonotype was detected only a few times. J is TRBJ2-1 and V is TRBV19, with 7 bases identical to TRBD1. This CDR3 has 13 amino acids. Losses at the gene ends were 9 bases for V and 3 bases for J; bases not matched to a gene: 5. CDR1 and CDR2 from the germline V gene are LNHDA and SQIVND (reference sequence). CDR3 coding DNA: TGTGCCAGCCAGACAGGGCACTACAATGAGCAGTTCTTC. Encoded protein: CASQTGHYNEQFF.

The chain uses TRBV12-3 or TRBV12-4 and TRBJ1-3; D is ambiguous. V was shortened by 6 bases and J by 2 bases, with 14 bases between the two germline ends. CDR3 size: 15 residues. Here the CDR3 reads CASSQVPVAGNTIYF. In DNA, the CDR3 is TGTGCCAGCAGCCAGGTCCCAGTGGCTGGAAACACCATATATTTT.

This clonotype was found many times. This rearrangement joins TRBV3-1 to TRBJ1-2; D gene ambiguous. CDR3 length: 16 amino acids. V lost 1 base to trimming and J lost 2 bases, with 14 bases between them. In germline, CDR1 is LGHDT, CDR2 YNNKEL (reference sequence). CDR3: CASSQGEGRRNYGYTF. DNA for the CDR3: TGTGCCAGCAGCCAAGGCGAAGGGAGAAGGAACTATGGCTACACCTTC.

CDR3 in DNA: TGTGCCACCGGAGGGGACAGGGCACAAGGCAATCAGCCCCAGCATTTT. It codes for CATGGDRAQGNQPQHF. The chain carries TRBV15 and TRBJ1-5, with 9 positions matching TRBD1. In germline, CDR1 is LNHNV, CDR2 YYDKDF (reference sequence). With 8 bases clipped from V and 2 bases from J, the junction kept 10 bases outside the gene matches. The CDR3 sequence is 16 residues long.

This clonotype appeared a few times. The CDR3 protein is CAWSAKYPGAFF. DNA for the CDR3: TGTGCCTGGAGTGCCAAGTACCCGGGAGCTTTCTTT. The chain has TRBV30 and TRBJ1-1; D ambiguous. The V end lost 1 base, the J end lost 10 bases, and 13 bases lay between the germline ends. The V gene's germline CDR1 is GTSNPN and CDR2 SVGIG (reference sequence). The CDR3 is 12 residues long.

This clonotype showed up just a few times. The J gene is TRBJ2-5, the V gene TRBV5-1; 11 bases match TRBD2. The CDR3 runs 17 residues. J was trimmed by 4 bases and V by 1 base; bases with no gene match: 9. Germline CDR1 is SGHRS and CDR2 is YFSETQ. The CDR3 DNA sequence: TGCGCCAGCAGCTTGAGGTCCACTAGCGGGAGTCGAGAGACCCAGTACTTC. Translated, it gives CASSLRSTSGSRETQYF. The entire variable domain, with the rest obtained from reference TRBV5-1 and TRBJ2-5, is as follows: KAGVTQTPRYLIKTRGQQVTLSCSPISGHRSVSWYQQTPGQGLQFLFEYFSETQRNKGNFPGRFSGRQFSNSRSEMNVSTLELGDSALYLCASSLRSTSGSRETQYFGPGTRLLVL.

This rearrangement joins TRBV7-8 to TRBJ1-2; 10 bases line up with TRBD1. The CDR3 has 15 residues. Per germline, CDR1 SGHVS and CDR2 FQNEAQ. V dropped 5 bases and J dropped 8; count of bases not matched to a gene: 11. As DNA, the CDR3 is TGTGCCAGCAGCCTTTCGGGACAGGGGACGTCGGGCTACACCTTC. Its translation: CASSLSGQGTSGYTF.

Only a few counts were recorded for this clonotype. The gene calls are TRBV6-5 and TRBJ1-3; TRBD1 might be the D (5 bases). The CDR3 runs to 14 residues. The germline V and J ends were trimmed by 8 bases and 0 bases, with 11 bases remaining between them. The germline gives CDR1 MNHEY, CDR2 SVGAGI. The CDR3 here is CASRVGTSGNTIYF. In DNA, the CDR3 is TGTGCCAGCCGGGTGGGGACCTCTGGAAACACCATATATTTT.

This clonotype was counted between two and nine times. This rearrangement joins TRBV18 to TRBJ2-7; D possibly uses TRBD1 or TRBD2 (5 bases each). Per the germline V gene, CDR1 is KGHSH and CDR2 is LQKENI. V lost 3 bases, J lost 3 bases, and 15 bases lay in between. The CDR3 contains 15 residues. CDR3 sequence (DNA): TGTGCCAGCTCACCTCCTTCAGGGAGCCGCTACGAGCAGTACTTC. It translates to CASSPPSGSRYEQYF.

This clonotype has just a few counts. CDR3 sequence reads: CASSPTSLPGRYTGELFF. In nucleotides, the CDR3 is TGTGCCAGCAGCCCGACTAGCCTTCCAGGCCGGTACACCGGGGAGCTGTTTTTT. This chain joins TRBV5-6 and TRBJ2-2, with 7 positions matching TRBD2. V shed 4 bases, J shed 3 bases, and the junction held 15 bases outside the gene matches. CDR3 length: 18 residues. Per germline, CDR1 SGHDT and CDR2 YYEEEE.

This clonotype was picked up a small number of times. The rearrangement joins TRBV5-1 to TRBJ2-6; D is unresolved. The CDR3 contains 15 residues. V was trimmed by 0 bases and J by 2 bases, leaving 6 bases between them. CDR1 is SGHRS, CDR2 YFSETQ, per germline. This CDR3 reads CASSLGGPGANVLTF. For the CDR3, the DNA is TGCGCCAGCAGCTTGGGTGGGCCTGGGGCCAACGTCCTGACTTTC. Supplemented by reference TRBV5-1 and TRBJ2-6, the full variable domain reads KAGVTQTPRYLIKTRGQQVTLSCSPISGHRSVSWYQQTPGQGLQFLFEYFSETQRNKGNFPGRFSGRQFSNSRSEMNVSTLELGDSALYLCASSLGGPGANVLTFGAGSRLTVL.

The chain's CDR3 is CSARGPQGVGSPLHF. As DNA, the CDR3 is TGCAGTGCTAGAGGTCCACAGGGGGTCGGTTCACCCCTCCACTTT. The chain employs TRBV20-1 and TRBJ1-6; 8 bases are shared with TRBD1. Per the germline V gene, CDR1 is DFQATT and CDR2 is SNEGSKA (reference sequence). The CDR3 sequence is 15 residues long. Trimming cost V 1 base and J 9 bases; bases outside gene matches: 8.

Notes on this clonotype: Likely a read error: the CDR3 ends without its conserved phenylalanine or tryptophan. The limits of the CDR3 on the DNA are not certain, so only TCRdb's listed CDR3 is given. CDR3 residues: CAISDQGTGTGSLI. The chain joins TRBV10-3 to TRBJ1-2; the D call in the table, TRBD1, was not verified against the DNA. CDR1 and CDR2 from the germline V gene are ENHRY and SYGVKD. Inclusive of both ends, the CDR3 amounts to 14 amino acids.

V is TRBV7-9 and J is TRBJ2-5; the D is unclear. The V gene's germline CDR1 is SEHNR and CDR2 FQNEAQ (reference sequence). CDR3 length equals 13 residues. The V gene lost 5 bases and the J gene lost 2 bases, with 9 bases spanning the gap. CDR3 nucleotide sequence: TGTGCCAGCAGCCAGGACCCTCAAGAGACCCAGTACTTC. It yields the protein CASSQDPQETQYF.

The J gene is TRBJ1-1, the V gene TRBV6-5; perhaps TRBD1 as D (6 bases). From germline, CDR1 is MNHEY and CDR2 SVGAGI. The CDR3 spans 16 residues. The V gene lost 5 bases and the J gene lost 5 bases, with 21 bases spanning the gap. DNA for the CDR3: TGTGCCAGCAGTCCCCCGGGTTCGGGGGCAAGTACTGAAGCTTTCTTT. It yields the protein CASSPPGSGASTEAFF.

V and J are TRBV25-1 and TRBJ1-1, with D possibly matching TRBD1 (5 bases). The CDR3 has 12 amino acids. Between the trimmed V and J ends, which lost 9 bases and 5 bases, there was a span of 13 bases. CDR1 and CDR2 from the germline V gene are MGHDK and SYGVNS. The chain's CDR3 is CASLREGTEAFF. CDR3 nucleotides: TGTGCCAGTCTCAGGGAGGGGACTGAAGCTTTCTTT. Supplemented by reference TRBV25-1 and TRBJ1-1, the full variable domain reads EADIYQTPRYLVIGTGKKITLECSQTMGHDKMYWYQQDPGMELHLIHYSYGVNSTEKGDLSSESTVSRIRTEHFPLTLESARPSHTSQYLCASLREGTEAFFGQGTRLTVV.